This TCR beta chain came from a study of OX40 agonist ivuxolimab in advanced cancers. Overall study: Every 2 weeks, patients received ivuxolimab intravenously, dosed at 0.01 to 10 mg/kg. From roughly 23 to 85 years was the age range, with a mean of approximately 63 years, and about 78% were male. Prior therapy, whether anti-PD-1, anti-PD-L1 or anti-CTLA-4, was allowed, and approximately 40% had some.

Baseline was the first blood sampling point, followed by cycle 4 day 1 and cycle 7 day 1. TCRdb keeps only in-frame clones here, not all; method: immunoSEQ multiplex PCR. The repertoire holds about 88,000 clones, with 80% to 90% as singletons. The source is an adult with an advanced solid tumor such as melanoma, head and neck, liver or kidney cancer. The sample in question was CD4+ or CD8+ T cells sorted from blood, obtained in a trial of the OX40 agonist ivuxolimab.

This chain's CDR3 is CASRSPGLDQETQYF. The DNA for the CDR3 is TGTGCCAGCAGGTCTCCGGGACTGGACCAAGAGACCCAGTACTTC. The chain has TRBV7-8 and TRBJ2-5; perhaps TRBD2 as D (6 bases). V was pared by 6 bases and J by 0 bases, with 14 bases between. CDR3 length: 15 amino acids. CDR1 and CDR2 (germline): SGHVS, FQNEAQ.